This T cell receptor (beta chain) came from a study of T-cell memory formation after mild COVID-19. TCRdb independently ran MiXCR on the 5' RACE reads; one entry per CDR3 protein. The sample includes around 250,000 distinct CDR3 sequences, 15% of them seen just once. This clonotype has a handful of counts. Sequencing was carried out using PBMCs or a T cell subset sorted from them (not recorded which). This TCR was sampled from an adult woman who had mild COVID-19 (a few samples of this study predate the infection). Cell type and time point are not known.

Written as DNA, the CDR3 is TGTGCCAGCAGCCCCGACAGGGTTTTCCAAGAGACCCAGTACTTC. Its translation is CASSPDRVFQETQYF. The V call is TRBV7-9, the J call TRBJ2-5; 7 nucleotides line up with TRBD1. CDR3 length equals 15 residues. J was trimmed by 1 base and V by 5 bases; bases with no gene match: 7. Per the germline V gene, CDR1 is SEHNR and CDR2 is FQNEAQ (reference sequence).